The entry that follows covers one TCR beta chain sequence. The repertoire was sequenced with immunoSEQ multiplex PCR; TCRdb's copy has only in-frame clones and lacks some. The sample lists about 140,000 clones, roughly 92% occurring once. This specimen belongs to a study of control samples from healthy donors and cancer patients. This CDR3 comprises 14 residues. The V end lost 6 bases, the J end lost 1 base, and 10 bases lay between the germline ends. Germline V gene lookup returns CDR1 ENHRY and CDR2 SYGVKD. The chain is built from TRBV10-3 and TRBJ1-5; a weak D match, TRBD1 (6 bases). The sample was blood. This clonotype originated in a man between 35 and 55 years old in good health. For the CDR3, the DNA is TGTGCCATCAGCCTAACAGGGAGCAATCAGCCCCAGCATTTT. Its protein product is CAISLTGSNQPQHF.